This entry describes one T cell receptor beta chain. The time point denotes: patch test 2, 6 weeks after DPC sensitization. This sample's treatment: therapeutic diphenylcyclopropenone sensitization with weekly scalp DPC. The authors' total RNA extraction used unfractionated whole blood. The sample comes from a study of human T cells and chemical hapten exposure. As for the study in general: DPC at 2% was the sensitizing agent, placed on around 2 cm by around 2 cm of upper inner arm skin. Per-sample TCR yield variation was attributed mainly to small pooled library volume differences.

The ends were cut back, 2 bases at V and 6 bases at J, with 12 bases in the middle. CDR3 length equals 14 residues. TCRdb passed the RACE reads through MiXCR, listing each CDR3 protein once. The profile shows about 89,000 distinct CDR3 sequences, approximately 9.9% of them singletons. The chain recombines TRBV12-3 or TRBV12-4 with TRBJ2-3; D is tentatively TRBD1 or TRBD2 (6 bases each). The sample here was whole blood, taken in connection with sensitization to the hapten diphenylcyclopropenone (DPC). This TCR came from a man between 35 and 55 years old with alopecia areata. Some clones in this sample may be carry-over from other donors' samples. CDR3 bases: TGTGCCAGCAGTTTACCGGGGGCTCGTGATACGCAGTATTTT. This codes for CASSLPGARDTQYF.